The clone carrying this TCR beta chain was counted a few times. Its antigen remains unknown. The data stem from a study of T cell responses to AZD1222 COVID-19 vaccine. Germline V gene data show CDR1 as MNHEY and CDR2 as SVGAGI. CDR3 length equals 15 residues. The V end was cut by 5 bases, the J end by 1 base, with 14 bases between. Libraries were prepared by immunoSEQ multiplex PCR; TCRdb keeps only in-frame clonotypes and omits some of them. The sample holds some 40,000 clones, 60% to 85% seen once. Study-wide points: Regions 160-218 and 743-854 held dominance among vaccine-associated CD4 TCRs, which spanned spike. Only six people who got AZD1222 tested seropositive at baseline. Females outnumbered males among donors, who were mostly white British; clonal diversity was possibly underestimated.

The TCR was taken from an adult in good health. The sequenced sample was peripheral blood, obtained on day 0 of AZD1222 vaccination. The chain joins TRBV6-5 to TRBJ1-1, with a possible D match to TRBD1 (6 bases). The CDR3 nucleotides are TGTGCCAGCAGTACACGACCAGGGGCGAACACTGAAGCTTTCTTT. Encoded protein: CASSTRPGANTEAFF.